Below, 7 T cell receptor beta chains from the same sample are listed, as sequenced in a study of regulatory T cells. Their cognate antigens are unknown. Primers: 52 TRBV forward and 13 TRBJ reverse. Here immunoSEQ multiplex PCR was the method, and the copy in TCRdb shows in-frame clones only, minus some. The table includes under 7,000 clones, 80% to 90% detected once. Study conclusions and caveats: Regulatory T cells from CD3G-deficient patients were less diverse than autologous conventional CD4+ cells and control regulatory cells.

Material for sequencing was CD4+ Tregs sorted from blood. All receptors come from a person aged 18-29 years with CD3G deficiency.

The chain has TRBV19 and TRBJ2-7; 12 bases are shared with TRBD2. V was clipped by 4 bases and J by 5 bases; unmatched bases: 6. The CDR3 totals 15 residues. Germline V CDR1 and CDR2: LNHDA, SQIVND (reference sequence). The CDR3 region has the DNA TGTGCCAGTAGTAGACGGTCTAGCGGGAGGGACGAGCAGTACTTC. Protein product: CASSRRSSGRDEQYF.

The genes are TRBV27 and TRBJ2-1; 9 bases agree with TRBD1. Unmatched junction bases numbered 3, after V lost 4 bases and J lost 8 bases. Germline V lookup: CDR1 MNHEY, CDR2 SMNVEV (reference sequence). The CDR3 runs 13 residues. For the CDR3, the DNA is TGTGCCAGCAGTTCACAGGGGGCTCATGAGCAGTTCTTC. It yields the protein CASSSQGAHEQFF.

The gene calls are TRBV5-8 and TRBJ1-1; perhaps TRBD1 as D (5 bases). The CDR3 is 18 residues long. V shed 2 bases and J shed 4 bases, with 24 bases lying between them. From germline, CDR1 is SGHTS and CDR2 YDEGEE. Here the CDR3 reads CASSFTGTEAIGVTEAFF. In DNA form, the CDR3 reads TGTGCCAGCAGCTTTACTGGGACGGAGGCCATAGGAGTCACTGAAGCTTTCTTT.

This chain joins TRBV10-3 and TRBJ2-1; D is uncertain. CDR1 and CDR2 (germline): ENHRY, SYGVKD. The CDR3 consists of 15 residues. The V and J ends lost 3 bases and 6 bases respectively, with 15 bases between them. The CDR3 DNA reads TGTGCCATCAGTGACCCTAGGCAGGCCCGCAATGAGCAGTTCTTC. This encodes CAISDPRQARNEQFF.

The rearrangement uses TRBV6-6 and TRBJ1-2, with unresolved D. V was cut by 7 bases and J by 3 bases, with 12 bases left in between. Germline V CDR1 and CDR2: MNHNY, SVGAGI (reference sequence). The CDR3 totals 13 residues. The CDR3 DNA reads TGTGCCAGCAAAGTCCAGAAAGACTATGGCTACACCTTC. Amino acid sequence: CASKVQKDYGYTF.

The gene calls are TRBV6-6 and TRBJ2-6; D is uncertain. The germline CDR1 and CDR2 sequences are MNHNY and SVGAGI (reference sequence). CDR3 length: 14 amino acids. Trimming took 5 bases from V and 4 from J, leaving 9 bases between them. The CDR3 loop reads CASSTPQGANVLTF. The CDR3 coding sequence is TGTGCCAGCAGTACCCCTCAAGGGGCCAACGTCCTGACTTTC.

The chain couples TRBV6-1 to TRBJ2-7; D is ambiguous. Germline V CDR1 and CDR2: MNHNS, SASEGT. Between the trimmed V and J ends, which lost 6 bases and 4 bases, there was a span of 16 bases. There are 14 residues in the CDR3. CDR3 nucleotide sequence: TGTGCCAGCAGCTCCCCGTGGAAACGGTACGAGCAGTACTTC. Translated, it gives CASSSPWKRYEQYF.